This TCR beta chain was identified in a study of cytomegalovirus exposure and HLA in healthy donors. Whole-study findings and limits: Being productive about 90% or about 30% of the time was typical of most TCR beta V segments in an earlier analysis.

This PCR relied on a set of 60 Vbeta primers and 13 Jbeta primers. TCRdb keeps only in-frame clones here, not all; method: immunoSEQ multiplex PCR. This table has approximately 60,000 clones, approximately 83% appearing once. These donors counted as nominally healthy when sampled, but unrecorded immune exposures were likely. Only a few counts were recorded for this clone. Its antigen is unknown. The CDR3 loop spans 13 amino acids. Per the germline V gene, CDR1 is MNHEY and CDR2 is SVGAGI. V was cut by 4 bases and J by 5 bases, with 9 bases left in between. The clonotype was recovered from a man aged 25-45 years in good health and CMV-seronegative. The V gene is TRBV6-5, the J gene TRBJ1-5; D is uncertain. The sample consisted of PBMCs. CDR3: CASSSNGDQPQHF. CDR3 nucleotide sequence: TGTGCCAGCAGTTCCAACGGGGATCAGCCCCAGCATTTT.